This T cell receptor beta chain came from a study of T cells in Graves' hyperthyroidism and ophthalmopathy. Study outcomes and limitations: Within blood appeared most thyroid clonotypes that had expanded above 0.001.

This clonotype was counted ten times or more. What it recognizes is unknown. The CDR3 covers 16 residues. Trimming took 4 bases from V and 1 from J; bases not matched to a gene: 6. Germline values: CDR1 SGHTA, CDR2 FQGTGA. Clinicians diagnosed patients from clinical symptoms, serum thyroxine and TRAb, thyroid ultrasound and orbital computed tomography. From RNA transcripts, TCR beta CDR3 regions were amplified. Carried out on the TCR CDR3, a first-round RT-PCR used the HTBI primer set. From the multiplex PCR reads, TCRdb called clonotypes with MiXCR, one entry per CDR3 protein. The data hold hundreds of thousands of distinct CDR3 sequences, with about 17% observed a single time.

The clonotype was recovered from a woman aged 45-59 years with Graves' hyperthyroidism that later progressed to Graves' ophthalmopathy. The sequenced material came from blood. V usage is TRBV7-3 and J usage is TRBJ2-1; 8 nucleotides match TRBD2. For the CDR3, the DNA is TGTGCCAGCAGCTCAATCCTAGCGGGTTCCTACAATGAGCAGTTCTTC. This codes for CASSSILAGSYNEQFF.